A single sample is the source of the 31 T cell receptor beta chains below, sequenced in a study of T cell responses to AZD1222 COVID-19 vaccine. Clones were read by immunoSEQ multiplex PCR, and TCRdb kept only the in-frame ones, dropping some. Of approximately 70,000 clones in the sample, 86% were seen once. Sequenced here: peripheral blood, sampled on day 0 of AZD1222 vaccination. All receptors come from an adult in good health.

There are a few counts of this clone. This chain links TRBV2 with TRBJ1-1; no definite D call. The germline V and J ends were trimmed by 2 bases and 2 bases, with 9 bases remaining between them. Germline V gene sequence: CDR1 SNHLY, CDR2 FYNNEI. The CDR3 loop spans 14 amino acids. Written as DNA, the CDR3 is TGTGCCAGCAGTGAAACGACACTTAACACTGAAGCTTTCTTT. Its protein is CASSETTLNTEAFF.

The chain combines TRBV19 with TRBJ2-5, with D unclear. V was pared by 3 bases and J by 1 base, with 9 bases between. The CDR3 sequence is 14 residues long. The germline gives CDR1 LNHDA, CDR2 SQIVND (reference sequence). CDR3 loop: CASSIGGSQETQYF. The CDR3 nucleotides read TGTGCCAGTAGTATTGGTGGGTCCCAAGAGACCCAGTACTTC.

The chain employs TRBV3-1 (or the pseudogene TRBV3-2) and TRBJ1-5; D not certain. The CDR3 loop spans 13 amino acids. The germline gives CDR1 LGHDT, CDR2 YNNKEL (reference sequence). V dropped 1 base and J dropped 3 bases, with 4 bases sitting between them. This CDR3 reads CASSQAVNQPQHF. CDR3 DNA sequence: TGTGCCAGCAGCCAAGCTGTCAATCAGCCCCAGCATTTT.

The V and J genes are TRBV27 and TRBJ2-1; TRBD1 aligns across 8 bases. This CDR3 region has 16 residues. CDR1 is MNHEY and CDR2 is SMNVEV in the germline V gene (reference sequence). With V trimmed by 6 bases and J by 0 bases, 7 bases remained unmatched. CDR3 residues: CASRGGQASSYNEQFF. CDR3 nucleotides: TGTGCCAGCAGGGGGGGACAGGCGAGCTCCTACAATGAGCAGTTCTTC.

The chain is built from TRBV9 and TRBJ2-7; maybe TRBD1 (5 bases). From germline, CDR1 is SGDLS and CDR2 YYNGEE. Trimming pared 0 bases from V and 0 bases from J, leaving 10 bases between. The CDR3 sequence is 15 residues long. The CDR3 nucleotides are TGTGCCAGCAGCGTAGGACAGCTCAGCTCCTACGAGCAGTACTTC. Its translation: CASSVGQLSSYEQYF.

This chain joins TRBV28 and TRBJ2-5; 7 bases map to TRBD1. Germline lookup yields CDR1 MDHEN and CDR2 SYDVKM. V was pared by 2 bases and J by 2 bases, with 5 bases of the junction left unmatched. CDR3 size: 15 residues. This chain's CDR3 is CASSLVTGTQETQYF. CDR3 in DNA: TGTGCCAGCAGTTTAGTGACAGGGACACAAGAGACCCAGTACTTC.

V gene TRBV15 combines with J gene TRBJ2-2; TRBD1 matches at 8 bases. J was trimmed by 5 bases and V by 1 base; bases with no gene match: 9. The CDR3 is made up of 17 amino acids. CDR1 LNHNV and CDR2 YYDKDF come from the germline V gene (reference sequence). The CDR3 region has the DNA TGTGCCACCAGCAGAGGTCCCGGACAGGGAAGGACCGGGGAGCTGTTTTTT. Protein sequence: CATSRGPGQGRTGELFF.

The chain couples TRBV6-1 to TRBJ1-5; TRBD1 is a possible D gene (6 bases). The CDR3 spans 14 residues. The V and J ends lost 1 base and 7 bases respectively, with 11 bases between them. The germline CDR1 and CDR2 sequences are MNHNS and SASEGT. CDR3 in amino acids: CASSEVGGRQPQHF. In DNA, the CDR3 is TGTGCCAGCAGTGAAGTGGGGGGCAGGCAGCCCCAGCATTTT.

This chain links TRBV12-3 or TRBV12-4 with TRBJ1-1; D remains unclear. Trimming stripped 6 bases from V and 9 bases from J, with 14 bases between. The CDR3 has 12 residues. CDR3 sequence: CASSPSQTKAFF. In nucleotides, the CDR3 is TGTGCCAGCAGCCCCAGTCAGACCAAAGCTTTCTTT.

The chain is built from TRBV5-1 and TRBJ1-1, with 11 bases identical to TRBD1. Looked up from germline, CDR1 is SGHRS and CDR2 is YFSETQ. Trimming took 3 bases from V and 5 from J; bases not matched to a gene: 6. The CDR3 totals 15 residues. In DNA form, the CDR3 reads TGCGCCAGCAGCTCGGACAGGGGGCGCGAAACTGAAGCTTTCTTT. Its protein is CASSSDRGRETEAFF.

The chain employs TRBV28 and TRBJ1-2, with 11 positions matching TRBD1. With 6 bases clipped from V and 2 bases from J, the junction kept 8 bases outside the gene matches. CDR3 size: 16 residues. Germline CDR1 MDHEN, CDR2 SYDVKM. The chain's CDR3 is CASSPFGQGANYGYTF. For the CDR3, the DNA is TGTGCCAGCAGCCCATTCGGACAGGGGGCGAACTATGGCTACACCTTC.

The chain couples TRBV7-2 to TRBJ1-1, with D unresolved. The germline CDR1 and CDR2 sequences are SGHTA and FQGNSA. The CDR3 sequence is 15 residues long. V lost 4 bases and J 7 bases, leaving 19 bases between the germline ends. The CDR3 coding sequence is TGTGCCAGCAGCTCCCAAAACAGCCCAGTCGGTGAAGCTTTCTTT. Translated, it gives CASSSQNSPVGEAFF. The whole variable domain, remainder taken from reference TRBV7-2 and TRBJ1-1, is GAGVSQSPSNKVTEKGKDVELRCDPISGHTALYWYRQSLGQGLEFLIYFQGNSAPDKSGLPSDRFSAERTGGSVSTLTIQRTQQEDSAVYLCASSSQNSPVGEAFFGQGTRLTVV.

The chain uses TRBV29-1 and TRBJ2-5, with no clear D. The CDR3 covers 11 residues. Trimming stripped 7 bases from V and 5 bases from J, with 11 bases between. Germline V gene data show CDR1 as SQVTM and CDR2 as ANQGSEA. CDR3 protein: CSARTGETQYF. The CDR3 nucleotides are TGCAGCGCCCGGACCGGGGAGACCCAGTACTTC. The full variable domain, completed using reference TRBV29-1 and TRBJ2-5, is SAVISQKPSRDICQRGTSLTIQCQVDSQVTMMFWYRQQPGQSLTLIATANQGSEATYESGFVIDKFPISRPNLTFSTLTVSNMSPEDSSIYLCSARTGETQYFGPGTRLLVL.

The rearrangement joins TRBV28 to TRBJ1-5, with D possibly TRBD1 on 6 matching bases. Trimming cost V 7 bases and J 7 bases, with 20 bases left between them. Germline V gene sequence: CDR1 MDHEN, CDR2 SYDVKM. CDR3 size: 15 residues. This CDR3 is CASTRGGGTGQPQHF. The DNA of the CDR3 is TGTGCCAGCACCAGAGGGGGAGGTACAGGACAGCCCCAGCATTTT.

This chain links TRBV24-1 with TRBJ1-3; 8 bases align to TRBD1. The V gene end was trimmed by 8 bases and the J gene end by 0 bases; junction bases not matched to a gene: 2. From germline, CDR1 is KGHDR and CDR2 SFDVKD. CDR3 length: 14 residues. For the CDR3, the DNA is TGTGCCACCATGGGACAGGACTCTGGAAACACCATATATTTT. Translating gives CATMGQDSGNTIYF.

This chain joins TRBV6-1 and TRBJ1-6; unclear D gene. V lost 2 bases and J 7 bases, leaving 12 bases between the germline ends. The germline V gene encodes CDR1 MNHNS and CDR2 SASEGT. CDR3 length: 15 amino acids. CDR3 protein: CASSEWEESNSPLHF. The CDR3 coding sequence is TGTGCCAGCAGTGAATGGGAAGAATCCAATTCACCCCTCCACTTT.

V gene TRBV21-1 combines with J gene TRBJ1-6. TRBV21-1 is noted as a pseudogene. The CDR3 runs to 14 residues. The CDR3 loop reads CASSKKSGPSTLHF. The CDR3 bases are TGTGCCAGCAGCAAAAAGTCCGGGCCGTCCACCCTCCACTTT.

The chain combines TRBV29-1 with TRBJ2-1, with unresolved D. The V and J ends lost 1 base and 6 bases respectively, with 7 bases between them. CDR3 length: 12 residues. CDR1 SQVTM and CDR2 ANQGSEA come from the germline V gene. CDR3 in DNA: TGCAGCGTTGAAGTGGTAGGCAATGAGCAGTTCTTC. It is translated as CSVEVVGNEQFF.

The chain combines TRBV5-5 with TRBJ2-1, with D perhaps matching TRBD1 (5 bases). From germline, CDR1 is SGHKS and CDR2 YYEKEE (reference sequence). The V and J ends lost 0 bases and 6 bases respectively, with 13 bases between them. The CDR3 totals 15 residues. CDR3 sequence reads: CASSLAPGKGNEQFF. In nucleotides, the CDR3 is TGTGCCAGCAGCTTGGCGCCAGGGAAAGGCAATGAGCAGTTCTTC. Full variable domain (outside the CDR3, taken from reference TRBV5-5 and TRBJ2-1): DAGVTQSPTHLIKTRGQQVTLRCSPISGHKSVSWYQQVLGQGPQFIFQYYEKEERGRGNFPDRFSARQFPNYSSELNVNALLLGDSALYLCASSLAPGKGNEQFFGPGTRLTVL.

The chain links TRBV18 to TRBJ2-5; no clear D gene. The CDR3 is 13 amino acids. V lost 1 base and J 5 bases, leaving 8 bases between the germline ends. Per germline, CDR1 KGHSH and CDR2 LQKENI. The CDR3 DNA sequence: TGTGCCAGCTCACCACGCAGTCGGGAGACCCAGTACTTC. This encodes CASSPRSRETQYF.

There are a few counts of this clone. This chain links TRBV18 with TRBJ1-5; possibly TRBD1 for D (6 bases). Germline CDR1 KGHSH, CDR2 LQKENI. V was trimmed by 3 bases and J by 5 bases, leaving 11 bases between them. There are 14 residues in the CDR3. CDR3 sequence reads: CASSPQGLDQPQHF. The CDR3 nucleotides are TGTGCCAGCTCACCCCAGGGGCTCGATCAGCCCCAGCATTTT.

The chain employs TRBV18 and TRBJ2-7, with D tentatively TRBD2 (5 bases). Trimming left V 3 bases short and J 7 bases short, with 22 bases between. The germline V gene encodes CDR1 KGHSH and CDR2 LQKENI. This CDR3 region has 16 residues. The CDR3 coding sequence is TGTGCCAGCTCACCTCTATCTGGCAGTAGCGCGTGGGAGCAGTACTTC. This codes for CASSPLSGSSAWEQYF.

This chain connects TRBV5-1 to TRBJ1-2; weak D call: TRBD1 (6 bases). Germline loops: CDR1 SGHRS, CDR2 YFSETQ. The V gene lost 3 bases and the J gene lost 8 bases, with 20 bases spanning the gap. The CDR3 contains 15 residues. The CDR3 protein is CASSSPAVQGLGYTF. The CDR3 region has the DNA TGCGCCAGCAGCTCGCCCGCGGTACAGGGACTCGGCTACACCTTC.

The gene calls are TRBV5-6 and TRBJ2-7; the D gene is possibly TRBD1 (5 bases). The germline gives CDR1 SGHDT, CDR2 YYEEEE. V lost 2 bases, J lost 6 bases, and 24 bases lay in between. The length of the CDR3 is 17 residues. CDR3 residues: CASSLGLVAAGLVEQYF. In nucleotides, the CDR3 is TGTGCCAGCAGCTTAGGTTTGGTGGCTGCAGGGTTAGTCGAGCAGTACTTC.

This clone came up a few times. The V and J genes are TRBV4-2 and TRBJ1-2; D is unclear. Germline V gene data show CDR1 as LGHNA and CDR2 as YNFKEQ. The CDR3 spans 14 residues. V shed 6 bases and J shed 4 bases, with 15 bases lying between them. CDR3 DNA: TGTGCCAGCAGTCAAAAGACGGACTTCTATGGCTACACCTTC. As protein: CASSQKTDFYGYTF.

The chain joins TRBV5-4 to TRBJ2-1; possible D gene TRBD1, 5 bases. The CDR3 totals 14 residues. Germline CDR1 reads SGHNT; CDR2 reads YYREEE (reference sequence). The germline V and J ends were trimmed by 5 bases and 8 bases, with 17 bases remaining between them. Written as DNA, the CDR3 is TGTGCCAGCAGTAGCAGGGTTAGAGTCGATGAGCAGTTCTTC. Translating gives CASSSRVRVDEQFF.

This chain joins TRBV5-4 and TRBJ2-7; TRBD1 aligns across 8 bases. J was trimmed by 5 bases and V by 4 bases; bases with no gene match: 17. CDR3 length equals 17 residues. Germline V gene data show CDR1 as SGHNT and CDR2 as YYREEE (reference sequence). The chain's CDR3 is CASSPKLGALTGDEQYF. CDR3 nucleotide sequence: TGTGCCAGCAGCCCTAAACTTGGAGCTTTGACAGGGGACGAGCAGTACTTC.

The chain links TRBV7-2 to TRBJ1-4; 10 bases map to TRBD1. Germline CDR1 and CDR2: SGHTA and FQGNSA. Trimming at V came to 5 bases and at J to 4 bases, leaving 4 bases not matched to a gene. The CDR3 loop spans 15 amino acids. The CDR3 DNA sequence: TGTGCCAGCAGCCCGGGACAGGGGCATAATGAAAAACTGTTTTTT. Its protein product is CASSPGQGHNEKLFF. Variable domain in full (rest from reference TRBV7-2 and TRBJ1-4): GAGVSQSPSNKVTEKGKDVELRCDPISGHTALYWYRQSLGQGLEFLIYFQGNSAPDKSGLPSDRFSAERTGGSVSTLTIQRTQQEDSAVYLCASSPGQGHNEKLFFGSGTQLSVL.

The chain employs TRBV5-1 and TRBJ1-2; D is possibly TRBD1 (6 bases). Trimming cost V 6 bases and J 4 bases, with 16 bases left between them. Germline V gene data show CDR1 as SGHRS and CDR2 as YFSETQ. The CDR3 has 14 residues. The CDR3 protein is CASTWGGAGYGYTF. CDR3 DNA: TGCGCCAGCACCTGGGGGGGGGCTGGCTATGGCTACACCTTC.

The chain links TRBV29-1 to TRBJ2-7; the D gene is possibly TRBD2 (5 bases). Trimming took 4 bases from V and 2 from J, leaving 9 bases between them. This CDR3 contains 12 residues. Germline V gives CDR1 SQVTM, CDR2 ANQGSEA. CDR3 nucleotides: TGCAGCGTTGTCCGGGGAGCCTACGAGCAGTACTTC. Translated, it gives CSVVRGAYEQYF.

The V gene is TRBV7-9, the J gene TRBJ1-5; D gene unclear. Germline CDR1 is SEHNR and CDR2 is FQNEAQ (reference sequence). The CDR3 totals 12 residues. With 0 bases removed from V and 5 bases from J, the gap between germline ends came to 2 bases. The CDR3 nucleotides read TGTGCCAGCAGCTTAGCGGATCAGCCCCAGCATTTT. Its protein is CASSLADQPQHF.